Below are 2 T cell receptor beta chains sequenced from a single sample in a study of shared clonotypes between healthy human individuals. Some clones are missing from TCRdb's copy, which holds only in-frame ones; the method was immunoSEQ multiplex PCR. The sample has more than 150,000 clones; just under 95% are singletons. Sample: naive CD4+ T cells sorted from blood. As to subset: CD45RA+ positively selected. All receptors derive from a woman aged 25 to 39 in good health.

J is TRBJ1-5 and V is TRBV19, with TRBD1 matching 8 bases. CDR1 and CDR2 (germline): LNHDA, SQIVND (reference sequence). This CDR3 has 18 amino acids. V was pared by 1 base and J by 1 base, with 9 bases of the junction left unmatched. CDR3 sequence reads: CASSIGWRGQASNQPQHF. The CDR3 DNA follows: TGTGCCAGTAGTATAGGGTGGCGGGGACAGGCCAGCAATCAGCCCCAGCATTTT.

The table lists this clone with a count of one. CDR3 loop: CASSNGAGRTDTQYF. In DNA, the CDR3 is TGCGCCAGCAGCAACGGAGCGGGCCGCACAGATACGCAGTATTTT. The rearrangement links TRBV5-1 to TRBJ2-3; the D gene is possibly TRBD2 (6 bases). This CDR3 region has 15 residues. Germline lookup yields CDR1 SGHRS and CDR2 YFSETQ. Trimming pared 4 bases from V and 1 base from J, leaving 13 bases between.